The 15 T cell receptor beta chains presented below share a single source sample, sequenced in a study of PD-1 blockade in classical Hodgkin lymphoma. TCRdb's table, derived via immunoSEQ multiplex PCR, lists solely in-frame clones and lacks some. The sample has under 45,000 clones, more than 70% seen once. Every patient relapsed after autologous stem cell transplantation, and brentuximab vedotin exposure varied. The sample in question was peripheral blood mononuclear cells (PBMCs), obtained at baseline. These receptors were taken from a human donor with classical Hodgkin lymphoma.

This clone has only a few counts. This chain links TRBV15 with TRBJ2-1; possibly TRBD2 for D (5 bases). The CDR3 sequence is 15 residues long. The V end was cut by 8 bases, the J end by 3 bases, with 17 bases between. The germline gives CDR1 LNHNV, CDR2 YYDKDF (reference sequence). The CDR3 region has the DNA TGTGCCACCGTTGGAGAGGCGGAGGACTACAATGAGCAGTTCTTC. This codes for CATVGEAEDYNEQFF.

The CDR3 region is CASSLWSGGLDYGYTF. The CDR3 DNA reads as TGTGCCAGCAGCTTATGGTCGGGGGGCCTCGACTATGGCTACACCTTC. This sequence joins TRBV7-2 and TRBJ1-2, with TRBD1 as a possible D gene (6 bases). The CDR3 is made up of 16 amino acids. The germline V gene has CDR1 SGHTA and CDR2 FQGNSA. Trimming removed 2 bases at V and 3 bases at J, with 16 bases between.

V usage is TRBV6-6 and J usage is TRBJ1-1; a possible D gene is TRBD1 (5 bases). This CDR3 region has 12 residues. V gave up 5 bases and J gave up 10 bases, with 14 bases separating them. The germline gives CDR1 MNHNY, CDR2 SVGAGI (reference sequence). DNA of the CDR3: TGTGCCAGCAGTGTCCCAGGGATAGGAGCTTTCTTT. As protein: CASSVPGIGAFF.

This clone has a handful of counts. The chain combines TRBV2 with TRBJ2-1; a possible D gene is TRBD1 (5 bases). Deletions cut 7 bases from V and 5 bases from J, with 9 bases between. CDR3 length: 12 amino acids. Germline V gives CDR1 SNHLY, CDR2 FYNNEI. CDR3 sequence reads: CASKGLDNEQFF. The CDR3 coding sequence is TGTGCCAGCAAGGGGCTGGACAATGAGCAGTTCTTC.

This chain links TRBV6-5 with TRBJ2-2; tentatively, D is TRBD2 (6 bases). Germline CDR1 is MNHEY and CDR2 is SVGAGI. V lost 2 bases and J lost 10, with 8 bases in between. The CDR3 is 12 residues long. In nucleotides, the CDR3 is TGTGCCAGCAGTTACCGCGGGATGGAGCTGTTTTTT. Protein sequence: CASSYRGMELFF.

CDR3 sequence (DNA): TGCAGCGTGGCCAATACAGGGGGCGGAGGTTTGAATGAGCAGTTCTTC. Protein product: CSVANTGGGGLNEQFF. This chain connects TRBV29-1 to TRBJ2-1; 9 bases agree with TRBD1. The CDR3 is 16 amino acids. The V gene's germline CDR1 is SQVTM and CDR2 ANQGSEA. The J segment lost 7 bases and the V segment lost 6 bases, leaving 16 bases of the junction unmatched.

This clone appeared once. The V and J genes are TRBV30 and TRBJ1-3; the D is unclear. Trimming stripped 3 bases from V and 0 bases from J, with 9 bases between. CDR3 length equals 14 residues. CDR1 and CDR2 from the germline V gene are GTSNPN and SVGIG (reference sequence). CDR3 DNA: TGTGCCTGGAGGTATCTCCTCTCTGGAAACACCATATATTTT. Protein: CAWRYLLSGNTIYF.

The gene calls are TRBV27 and TRBJ2-7; D possibly corresponds to TRBD2 (5 bases). The CDR3 extends over 13 amino acids. V lost 4 bases and J 2 bases, leaving 9 bases between the germline ends. The germline V gene encodes CDR1 MNHEY and CDR2 SMNVEV (reference sequence). CDR3 region: CASSSGVPYEQYF. In nucleotides, the CDR3 is TGTGCCAGCAGTTCCGGGGTTCCCTACGAGCAGTACTTC.

J is TRBJ2-4 and V is TRBV9; 8 bases line up with TRBD1. V shed 0 bases, J shed 6 bases, and the junction held 8 bases outside the gene matches. The length of the CDR3 is 16 residues. Germline values: CDR1 SGDLS, CDR2 YYNGEE. CDR3 region: CASSVGTGMDLNIQYF. The CDR3 region has the DNA TGTGCCAGCAGCGTAGGGACAGGGATGGATTTAAACATTCAGTACTTC.

This clone was detected a few times. The rearrangement links TRBV7-3 to TRBJ2-6, with a tentative D call TRBD1 (5 bases). Germline V CDR1 and CDR2: SGHTA, FQGTGA. Trimming removed 5 bases from V and 0 bases from J, with 17 bases in between. There are 18 residues in the CDR3. CDR3 loop: CASSPKVQGSSGANVLTF. The CDR3 DNA is TGTGCCAGCAGCCCGAAGGTTCAGGGTAGCTCTGGGGCCAACGTCCTGACTTTC.

This rearrangement joins TRBV6-6 to TRBJ1-2; D gene ambiguous. V was shortened by 6 bases and J by 6 bases, with 8 bases between the two germline ends. CDR1 and CDR2 (germline): MNHNY, SVGAGI (reference sequence). CDR3 length: 11 residues. The CDR3 DNA is TGTGCCAGCAGGGGGATCAATGGCTACACCTTC. Encoded protein: CASRGINGYTF.

This clone was observed a handful of times. V usage is TRBV9 and J usage is TRBJ1-1; 9 positions match TRBD1. Germline trimming cut 0 bases from V and 3 bases from J; bases unmatched to any gene: 6. Germline V CDR1 and CDR2: SGDLS, YYNGEE. This CDR3 is 16 amino acids long. Here the CDR3 reads CASSVGGTGRDTEAFF. The CDR3 DNA follows: TGTGCCAGCAGCGTAGGGGGGACAGGGAGGGACACTGAAGCTTTCTTT.

This clone turned up a few times. The rearrangement links TRBV19 to TRBJ2-2; D is uncertain. Germline V gene sequence: CDR1 LNHDA, CDR2 SQIVND (reference sequence). The CDR3 consists of 14 residues. V lost 10 bases, J lost 7 bases, and 19 bases lay in between. The CDR3 sequence: CATRDRARIGELFF. In DNA, the CDR3 is TGTGCCACGAGAGATAGAGCTAGGATCGGGGAGCTGTTTTTT.

This chain connects TRBV7-8 to TRBJ2-5; 7 positions agree with TRBD1. V trimming: 0 bases; J trimming: 2 bases; junction bases outside the gene matches: 6. CDR1 and CDR2 from the germline V gene are SGHVS and FQNEAQ. This CDR3 has 16 residues. The CDR3 loop is CASSLAVGQTQETQYF. The CDR3 DNA reads as TGTGCCAGCAGCTTAGCGGTGGGACAGACACAAGAGACCCAGTACTTC.

The CDR3 spells CASSQGYLDYGYTF. The CDR3 DNA reads as TGTGCCAGCAGCCAGGGATATCTAGATTATGGCTACACCTTC. The J gene is TRBJ1-2, the V gene TRBV6-5; perhaps TRBD1 as D (5 bases). The CDR3 totals 14 residues. Trimming stripped 6 bases from V and 5 bases from J, with 16 bases between. Germline CDR1 MNHEY, CDR2 SVGAGI.